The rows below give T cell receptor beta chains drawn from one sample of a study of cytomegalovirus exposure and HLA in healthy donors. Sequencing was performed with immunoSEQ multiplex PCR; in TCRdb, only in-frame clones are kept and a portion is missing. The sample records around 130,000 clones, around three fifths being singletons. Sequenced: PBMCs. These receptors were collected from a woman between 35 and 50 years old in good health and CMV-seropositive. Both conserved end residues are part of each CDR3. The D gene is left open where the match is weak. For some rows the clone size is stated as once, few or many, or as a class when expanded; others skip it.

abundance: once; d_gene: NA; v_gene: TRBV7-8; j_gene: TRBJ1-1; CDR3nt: TGTGCCAGCAGCTTGACAGATAACACTGAAGCTTTCTTT; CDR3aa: CASSLTDNTEAFF
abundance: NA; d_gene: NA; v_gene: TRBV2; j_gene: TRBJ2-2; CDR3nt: TGTGCCAGCAGTAACACAGGGCCCGGGGAGCTGTTTTTT; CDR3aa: CASSNTGPGELFF
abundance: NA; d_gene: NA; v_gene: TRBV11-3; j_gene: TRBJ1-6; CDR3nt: TGTGCCAGCAGTTACGACCAGGCGTTTAATTCACCCCTCCACTTT; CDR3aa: CASSYDQAFNSPLHF
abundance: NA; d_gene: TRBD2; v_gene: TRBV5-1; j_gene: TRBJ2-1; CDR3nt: TGCGCCAGCAGCTTAGCGGGAGGGTCGGAGGAGGAGTTCTTC; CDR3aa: CASSLAGGSEEEFF
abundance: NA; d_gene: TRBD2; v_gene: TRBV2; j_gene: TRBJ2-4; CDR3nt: TGTGCCAGCAAGCGGGAGACGGGCAAAAACATTCAGTACTTC; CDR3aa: CASKRETGKNIQYF
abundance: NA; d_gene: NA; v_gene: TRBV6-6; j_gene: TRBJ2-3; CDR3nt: TGTGCCAGCAGTTACACCCTAGCAGGCACAGATACGCAGTATTTT; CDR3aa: CASSYTLAGTDTQYF
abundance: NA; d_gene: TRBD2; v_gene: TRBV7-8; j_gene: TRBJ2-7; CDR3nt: TGTGCCAGCAGCTTCTACGGGACTAGCGGGTCCTGCGAGCAGTACTTC; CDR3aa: CASSFYGTSGSCEQYF
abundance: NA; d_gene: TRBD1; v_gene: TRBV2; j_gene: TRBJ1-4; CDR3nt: TGTGCCAGCAGTGAAAGTCCCGGGTGGACAGGTCTACTTACAACTAATGAAAAACTGTTTTTT; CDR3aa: CASSESPGWTGLLTTNEKLFF
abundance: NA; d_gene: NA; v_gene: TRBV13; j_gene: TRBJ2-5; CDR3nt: TGTGCCAGCAGCTTAGGCAGCCAGCGATTTGAGACCCAGTACTTC; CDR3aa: CASSLGSQRFETQYF
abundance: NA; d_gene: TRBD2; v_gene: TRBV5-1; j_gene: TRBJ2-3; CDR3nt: TGCGCCAGCAGCGCCTTCCCTAGAGCGGGAGGGGCGGATACGCAGTATTTT; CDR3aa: CASSAFPRAGGADTQYF
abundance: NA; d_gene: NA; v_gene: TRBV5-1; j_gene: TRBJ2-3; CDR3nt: TGCGCCAGCAGCTTCGAGGGCTCAGATACGCAGTATTTT; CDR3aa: CASSFEGSDTQYF
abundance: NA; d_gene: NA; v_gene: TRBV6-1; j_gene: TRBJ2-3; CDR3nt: TGTGCCAGCATCTCAGAGGTCCCCACAGATACGCAGTATTTT; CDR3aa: CASISEVPTDTQYF
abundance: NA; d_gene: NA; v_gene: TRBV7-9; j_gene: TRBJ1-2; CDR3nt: TGTTCCAGCGGAGAGAATAACTATGGCTACCCCTTC; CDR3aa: CSSGENNYGYPF
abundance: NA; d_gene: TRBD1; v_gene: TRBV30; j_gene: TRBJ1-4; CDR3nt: TGTGCCTGGAGTAAAGGGACAGGGGAAGAAAAACTGTTTTTT; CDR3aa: CAWSKGTGEEKLFF
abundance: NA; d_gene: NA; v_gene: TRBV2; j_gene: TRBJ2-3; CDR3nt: TGTGCCAGCATGTGGGAGACGGCAGATACGCAGTATTTT; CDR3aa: CASMWETADTQYF
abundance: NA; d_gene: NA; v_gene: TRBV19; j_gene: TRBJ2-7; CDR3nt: TGTGCCAGTAGCCGTAACACTAGGTCCGACGAGCAGTACTTC; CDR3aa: CASSRNTRSDEQYF
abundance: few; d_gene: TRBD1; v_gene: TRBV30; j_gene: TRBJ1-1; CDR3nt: TGTGCCAGTACCGGGACAGGGGGGAACACTGAAGCTTTCTTT; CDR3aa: CASTGTGGNTEAFF
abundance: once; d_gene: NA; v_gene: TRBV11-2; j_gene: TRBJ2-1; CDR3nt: TGTGCCAGCAGCTTTAGTAGTGAGCAGTTCTTC; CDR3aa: CASSFSSEQFF
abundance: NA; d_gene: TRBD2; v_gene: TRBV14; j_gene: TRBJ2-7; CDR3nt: TGTGCCAGCAGCCAAGGGCGGGGGATTCACTACGAGCAGTACTTC; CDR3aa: CASSQGRGIHYEQYF
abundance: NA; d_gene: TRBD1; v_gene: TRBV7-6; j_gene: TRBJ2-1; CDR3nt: TGTGCCAGCAGCCCGGGGACAGGGGGCAATGAGCAGTTCTTC; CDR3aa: CASSPGTGGNEQFF
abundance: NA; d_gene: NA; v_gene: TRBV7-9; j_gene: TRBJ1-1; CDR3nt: TGTGCCAGCAGCTTAGGGGAGGGCAGCACGAACACTGAAGCTTTCTTT; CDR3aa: CASSLGEGSTNTEAFF
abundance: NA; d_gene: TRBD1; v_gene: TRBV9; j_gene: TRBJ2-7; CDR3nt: TGTGCCAGCAGCGCCCGGGACAGCCACGACGAGCAGTACTTC; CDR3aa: CASSARDSHDEQYF
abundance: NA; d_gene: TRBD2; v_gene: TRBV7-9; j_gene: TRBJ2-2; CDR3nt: TGTGCCAGCAGCTTTTCTAGCCTAGCGGGGGAAGGCGGGGAGCTGTTTTTT; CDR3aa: CASSFSSLAGEGGELFF
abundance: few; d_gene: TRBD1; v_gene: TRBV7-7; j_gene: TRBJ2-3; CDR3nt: TGTGCTAGCAGCCGGGGGACAGGGCACACAGATACGCAGTATTTT; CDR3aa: CASSRGTGHTDTQYF
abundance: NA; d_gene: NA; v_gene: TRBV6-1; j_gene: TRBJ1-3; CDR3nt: TGTGCCAGCAGTGAACAGGGGGGAAACACCATATATTTT; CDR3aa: CASSEQGGNTIYF
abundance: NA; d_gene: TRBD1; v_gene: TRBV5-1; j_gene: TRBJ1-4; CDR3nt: TGCGCCAGCAGCCGCAGGGGGCAGGATGAAAAACTGTTTTTT; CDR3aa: CASSRRGQDEKLFF
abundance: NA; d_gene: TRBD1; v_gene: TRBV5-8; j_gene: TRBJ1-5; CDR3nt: TGTGCCAGCAGCTTACAGGGGGCTTCCCATAGCAATCAGCCCCAGCATTTT; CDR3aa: CASSLQGASHSNQPQHF
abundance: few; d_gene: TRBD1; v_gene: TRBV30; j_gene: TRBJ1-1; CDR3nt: TGTGCCTGGAGTGGACAGGGCGAGAACACTGAAGCTTTCTTT; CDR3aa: CAWSGQGENTEAFF
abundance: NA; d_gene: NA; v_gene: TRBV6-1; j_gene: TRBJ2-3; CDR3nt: TGTGCCAGCAGTGGTGACTCTTATCGAGGGACAGATACGCAGTATTTT; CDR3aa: CASSGDSYRGTDTQYF
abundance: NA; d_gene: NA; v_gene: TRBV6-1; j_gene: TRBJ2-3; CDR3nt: TGTGCCAGCAGTGAAGGGGGAGGTACAGATACGCAGTATTTT; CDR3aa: CASSEGGGTDTQYF
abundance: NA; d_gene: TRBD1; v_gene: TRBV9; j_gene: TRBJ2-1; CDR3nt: TGTGCCAGCAGCGTAGAGGGGACAGGGGGCTCCTACAATGAGCAGTTCTTC; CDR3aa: CASSVEGTGGSYNEQFF
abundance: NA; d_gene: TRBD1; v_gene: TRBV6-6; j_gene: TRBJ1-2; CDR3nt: TGTGCCAGCAGTTACTCGATGGGACAGGGTGATCATGGCTACACCTTC; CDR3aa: CASSYSMGQGDHGYTF
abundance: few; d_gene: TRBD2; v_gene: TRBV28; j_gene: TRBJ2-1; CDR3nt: TGTGCCAGCAGCCTCGCCTGGCTAGCGGGGACTCTAGAGCAGTTCTTC; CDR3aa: CASSLAWLAGTLEQFF
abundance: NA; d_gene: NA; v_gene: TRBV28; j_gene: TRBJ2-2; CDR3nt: TGTGCCAGCAGAAGACCGCGGGGCACCCGCACCGGGGAGCTGTTTTTT; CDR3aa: CASRRPRGTRTGELFF
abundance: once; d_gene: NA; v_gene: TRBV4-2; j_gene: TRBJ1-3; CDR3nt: TGTGCCAGCAGCCAAGAGATTACAGCTGGAAACACCATATATTTT; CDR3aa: CASSQEITAGNTIYF
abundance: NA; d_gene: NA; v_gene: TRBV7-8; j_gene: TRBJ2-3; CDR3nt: TGTGCCAGCAGCTTAGACACGGGATATGATACGCAGTATTTT; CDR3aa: CASSLDTGYDTQYF
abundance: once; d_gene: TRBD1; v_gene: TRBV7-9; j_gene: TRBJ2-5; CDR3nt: TGTGCCAGCAGCTACGCGGGACAGGGGCCCGGAGAGACCCAGTACTTC; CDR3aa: CASSYAGQGPGETQYF
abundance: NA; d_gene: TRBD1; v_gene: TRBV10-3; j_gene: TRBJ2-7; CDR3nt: TGTGCCATCAGCGGACAGGGGGCCTACGAGCAGTACTTC; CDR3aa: CAISGQGAYEQYF
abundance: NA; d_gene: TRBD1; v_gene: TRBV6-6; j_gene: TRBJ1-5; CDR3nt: TGTGCCAGCAGTTACTCGGGTCAGGGGGCTTCTTCCCAGCATTTT; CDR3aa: CASSYSGQGASSQHF
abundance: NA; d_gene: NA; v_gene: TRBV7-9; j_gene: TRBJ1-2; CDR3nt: TGTGCCAGCAGCCAGCAGGGGCCGGATGGCTACACCTTC; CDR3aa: CASSQQGPDGYTF